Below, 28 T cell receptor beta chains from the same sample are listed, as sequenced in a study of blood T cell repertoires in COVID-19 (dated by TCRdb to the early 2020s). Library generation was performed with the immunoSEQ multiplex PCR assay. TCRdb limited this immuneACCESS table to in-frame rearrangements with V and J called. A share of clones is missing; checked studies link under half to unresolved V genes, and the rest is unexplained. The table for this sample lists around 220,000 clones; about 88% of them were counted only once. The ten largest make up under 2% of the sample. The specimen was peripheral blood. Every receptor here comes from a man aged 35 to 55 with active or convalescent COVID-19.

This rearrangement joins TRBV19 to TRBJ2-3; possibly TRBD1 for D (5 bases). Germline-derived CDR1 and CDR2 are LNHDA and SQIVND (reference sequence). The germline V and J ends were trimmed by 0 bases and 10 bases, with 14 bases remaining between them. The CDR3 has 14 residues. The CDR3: CASSIEVQAHPQYF. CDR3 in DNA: TGTGCCAGTAGTATAGAAGTACAGGCCCACCCGCAGTATTTT.

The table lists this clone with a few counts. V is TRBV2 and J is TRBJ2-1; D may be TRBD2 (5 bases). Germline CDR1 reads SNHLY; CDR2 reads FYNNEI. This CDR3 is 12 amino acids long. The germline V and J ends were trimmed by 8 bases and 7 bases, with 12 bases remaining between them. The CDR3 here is CASGVAWNEQFF. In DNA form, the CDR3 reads TGTGCCAGCGGGGTAGCGTGGAATGAGCAGTTCTTC.

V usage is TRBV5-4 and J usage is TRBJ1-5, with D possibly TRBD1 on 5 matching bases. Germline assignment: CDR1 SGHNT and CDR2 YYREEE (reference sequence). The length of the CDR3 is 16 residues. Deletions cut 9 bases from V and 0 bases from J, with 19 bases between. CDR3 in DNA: TGTGCCACGGCGACCGGGGGACCGAATAGCAATCAGCCCCAGCATTTT. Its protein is CATATGGPNSNQPQHF.

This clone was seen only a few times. The CDR3 DNA reads TGTGCCAGAGCCTGGGGCCCCGAAGCTTTCTTT. Its translation is CARAWGPEAFF. The chain links TRBV2 to TRBJ1-1; the D gene is possibly TRBD1 (5 bases). The CDR3 totals 11 residues. Trimming cost V 9 bases and J 8 bases, with 13 bases left between them. Per the germline V gene, CDR1 is SNHLY and CDR2 is FYNNEI.

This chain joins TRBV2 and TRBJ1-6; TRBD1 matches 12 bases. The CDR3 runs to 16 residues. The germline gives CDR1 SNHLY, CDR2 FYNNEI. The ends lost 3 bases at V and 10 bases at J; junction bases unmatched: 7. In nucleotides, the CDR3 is TGTGCCAGCAGTGATCTGGGACAGGGGGCCTCGTCACCCCTCCACTTT. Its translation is CASSDLGQGASSPLHF.

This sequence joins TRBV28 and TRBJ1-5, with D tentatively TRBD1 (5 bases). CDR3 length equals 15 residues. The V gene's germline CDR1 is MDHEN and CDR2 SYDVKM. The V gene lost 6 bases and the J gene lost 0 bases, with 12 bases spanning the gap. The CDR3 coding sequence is TGTGCCAGCAGGCCCTCCGGACATAGCAATCAGCCCCAGCATTTT. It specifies CASRPSGHSNQPQHF. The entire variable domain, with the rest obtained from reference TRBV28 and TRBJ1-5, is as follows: DVKVTQSSRYLVKRTGEKVFLECVQDMDHENMFWYRQDPGLGLRLIYFSYDVKMKEKGDIPEGYSVSREKKERFSLILESASTNQTSMYLCASRPSGHSNQPQHFGDGTRLSIL.

The CDR3 coding sequence is TGTGCCAGCAGTCGCACCGGGGAGCTGTTTTTT. Translation gives CASSRTGELFF. V gene TRBV6-5 combines with J gene TRBJ2-2; no definite D call. With 5 bases removed from V and 4 bases from J, the gap between germline ends came to 2 bases. Germline-derived CDR1 and CDR2 are MNHEY and SVGAGI. The CDR3 totals 11 residues.

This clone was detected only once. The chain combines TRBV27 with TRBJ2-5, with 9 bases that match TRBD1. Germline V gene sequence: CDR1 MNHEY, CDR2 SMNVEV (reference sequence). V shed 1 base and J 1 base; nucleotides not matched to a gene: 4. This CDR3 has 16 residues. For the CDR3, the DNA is TGTGCCAGCAGTTTATTGGGGACAGGGACCCAAGAGACCCAGTACTTC. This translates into CASSLLGTGTQETQYF.

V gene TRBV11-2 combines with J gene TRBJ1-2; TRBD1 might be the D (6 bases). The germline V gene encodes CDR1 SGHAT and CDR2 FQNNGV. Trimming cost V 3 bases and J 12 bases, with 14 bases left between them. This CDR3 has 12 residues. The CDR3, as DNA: TGTGCCAGCAGCTTTTTCGCACAGGGCCACACCTTC. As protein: CASSFFAQGHTF. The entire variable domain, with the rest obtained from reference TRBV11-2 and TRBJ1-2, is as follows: EAGVAQSPRYKIIEKRQSVAFWCNPISGHATLYWYQQILGQGPKLLIQFQNNGVVDDSQLPKDRFSAERLKGVDSTLKIQPAKLEDSAVYLCASSFFAQGHTFGSGTRLTVV.

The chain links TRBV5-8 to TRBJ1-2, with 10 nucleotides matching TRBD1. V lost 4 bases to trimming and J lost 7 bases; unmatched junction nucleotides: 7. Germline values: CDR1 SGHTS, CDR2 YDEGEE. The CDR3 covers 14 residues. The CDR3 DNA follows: TGTGCCAGCAGCCAAGGGACAGGGGAATCTGGCTACACCTTC. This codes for CASSQGTGESGYTF.

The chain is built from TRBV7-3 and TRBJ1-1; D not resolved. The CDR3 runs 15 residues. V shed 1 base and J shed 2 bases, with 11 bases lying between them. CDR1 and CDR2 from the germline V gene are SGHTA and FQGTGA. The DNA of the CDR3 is TGTGCCAGCAGCTTAATACATCCGGGAAACACTGAAGCTTTCTTT. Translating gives CASSLIHPGNTEAFF. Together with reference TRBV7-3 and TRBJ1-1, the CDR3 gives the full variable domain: GAGVSQTPSNKVTEKGKYVELRCDPISGHTALYWYRQSLGQGPEFLIYFQGTGAADDSGLPNDRFFAVRPEGSVSTLKIQRTERGDSAVYLCASSLIHPGNTEAFFGQGTRLTVV.

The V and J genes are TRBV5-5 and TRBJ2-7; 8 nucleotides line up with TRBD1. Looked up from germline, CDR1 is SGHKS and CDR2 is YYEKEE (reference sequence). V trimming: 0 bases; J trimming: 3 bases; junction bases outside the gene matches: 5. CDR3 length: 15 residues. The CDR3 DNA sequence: TGTGCCAGCAGCTTGGTCCGGACAGGGAGCTACGAGCAGTACTTC. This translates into CASSLVRTGSYEQYF.

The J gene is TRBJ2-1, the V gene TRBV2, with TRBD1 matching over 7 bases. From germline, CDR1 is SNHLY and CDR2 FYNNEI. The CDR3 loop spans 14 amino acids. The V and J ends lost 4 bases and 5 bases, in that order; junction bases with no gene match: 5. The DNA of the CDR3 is TGTGCCAGCAGTGTCGAGGGGGCGGACAATGAGCAGTTCTTC. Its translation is CASSVEGADNEQFF.

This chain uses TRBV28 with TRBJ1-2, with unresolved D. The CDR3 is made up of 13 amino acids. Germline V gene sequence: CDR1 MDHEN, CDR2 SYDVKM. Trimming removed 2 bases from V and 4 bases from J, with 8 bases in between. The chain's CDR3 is CASSLVAGYGYTF. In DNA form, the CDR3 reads TGTGCCAGCAGTTTAGTGGCAGGCTATGGCTACACCTTC.

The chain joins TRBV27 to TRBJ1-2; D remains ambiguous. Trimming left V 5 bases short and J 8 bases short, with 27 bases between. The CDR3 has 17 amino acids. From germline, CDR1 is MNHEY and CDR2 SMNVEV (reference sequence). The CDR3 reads CASSPLAALTRADGYTF. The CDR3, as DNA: TGTGCCAGCAGTCCCCTGGCGGCACTCACCCGAGCGGACGGCTACACCTTC.

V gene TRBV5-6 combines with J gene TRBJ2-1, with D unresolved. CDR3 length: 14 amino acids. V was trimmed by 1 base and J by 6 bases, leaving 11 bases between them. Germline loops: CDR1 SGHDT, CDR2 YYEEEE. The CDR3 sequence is CASSLIFESNEQFF. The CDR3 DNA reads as TGTGCCAGCAGCTTGATTTTTGAGAGCAATGAGCAGTTCTTC.

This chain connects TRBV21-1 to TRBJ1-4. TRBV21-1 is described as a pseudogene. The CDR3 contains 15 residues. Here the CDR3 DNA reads TGTGCCAGCAGAACCAGGCGGGGGACTAATGAAAAACTGTTTTTT. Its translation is CASRTRRGTNEKLFF.

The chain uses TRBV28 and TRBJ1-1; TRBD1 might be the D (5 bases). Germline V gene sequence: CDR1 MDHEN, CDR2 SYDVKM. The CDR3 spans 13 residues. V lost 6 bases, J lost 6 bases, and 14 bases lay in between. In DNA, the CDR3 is TGTGCCAGCAGCTTCTTTGGGGGGGCTGAAGCTTTCTTT. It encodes CASSFFGGAEAFF.

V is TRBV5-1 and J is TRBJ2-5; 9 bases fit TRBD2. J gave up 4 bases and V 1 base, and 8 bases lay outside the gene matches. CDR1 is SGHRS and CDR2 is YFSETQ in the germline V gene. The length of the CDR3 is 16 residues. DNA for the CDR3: TGCGCCAGCAGCTTGATCCCGACTAGCGGAGTAGAGACCCAGTACTTC. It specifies CASSLIPTSGVETQYF.

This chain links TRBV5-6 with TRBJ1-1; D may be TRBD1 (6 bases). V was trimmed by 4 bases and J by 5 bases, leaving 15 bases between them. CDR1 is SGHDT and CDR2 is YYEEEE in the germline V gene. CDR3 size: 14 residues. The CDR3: CASSRIQGWTEAFF. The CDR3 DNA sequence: TGTGCCAGCAGCCGTATTCAGGGGTGGACTGAAGCTTTCTTT.

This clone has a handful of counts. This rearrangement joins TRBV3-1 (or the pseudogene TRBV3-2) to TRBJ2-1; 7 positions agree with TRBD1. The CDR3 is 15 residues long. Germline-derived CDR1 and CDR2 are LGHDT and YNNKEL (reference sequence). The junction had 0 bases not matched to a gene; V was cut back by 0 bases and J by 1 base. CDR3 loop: CASSQDRGSYNEQFF. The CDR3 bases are TGTGCCAGCAGCCAAGACAGGGGGTCCTACAATGAGCAGTTCTTC.

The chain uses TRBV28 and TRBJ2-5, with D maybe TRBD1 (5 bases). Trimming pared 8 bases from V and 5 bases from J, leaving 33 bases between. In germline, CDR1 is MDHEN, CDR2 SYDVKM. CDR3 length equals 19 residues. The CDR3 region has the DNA TGTGCCAGCTACTCAATCAGGCGGCAGGGTCCCTTATATTTGGAGACCCAGTACTTC. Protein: CASYSIRRQGPLYLETQYF.

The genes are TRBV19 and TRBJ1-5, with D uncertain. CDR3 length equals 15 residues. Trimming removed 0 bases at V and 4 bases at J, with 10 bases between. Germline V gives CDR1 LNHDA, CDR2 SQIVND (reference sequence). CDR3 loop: CASSIDRRGNQPQHF. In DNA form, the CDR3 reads TGTGCCAGTAGTATAGATCGGCGCGGGAATCAGCCCCAGCATTTT.

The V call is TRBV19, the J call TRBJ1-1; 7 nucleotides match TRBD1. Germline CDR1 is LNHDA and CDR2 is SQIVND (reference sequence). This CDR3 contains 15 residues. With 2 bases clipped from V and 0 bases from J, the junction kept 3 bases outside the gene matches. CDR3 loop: CASSIRTGLNTEAFF. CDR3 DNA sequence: TGTGCCAGTAGTATAAGGACAGGCCTGAACACTGAAGCTTTCTTT.

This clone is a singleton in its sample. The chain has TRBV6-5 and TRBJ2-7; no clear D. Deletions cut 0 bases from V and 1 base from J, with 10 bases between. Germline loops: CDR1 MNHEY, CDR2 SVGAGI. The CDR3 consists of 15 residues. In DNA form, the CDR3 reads TGTGCCAGCAGTTACTCGGGTGCAGGATCCTACGAGCAGTACTTC. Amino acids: CASSYSGAGSYEQYF.

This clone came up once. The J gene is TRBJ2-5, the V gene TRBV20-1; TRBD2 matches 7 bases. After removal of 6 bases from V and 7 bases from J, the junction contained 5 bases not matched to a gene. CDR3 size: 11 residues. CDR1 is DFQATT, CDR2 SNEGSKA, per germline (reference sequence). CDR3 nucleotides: TGCAGTGCCACCGGCGGGGGGACCCAGTACTTC. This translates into CSATGGGTQYF.

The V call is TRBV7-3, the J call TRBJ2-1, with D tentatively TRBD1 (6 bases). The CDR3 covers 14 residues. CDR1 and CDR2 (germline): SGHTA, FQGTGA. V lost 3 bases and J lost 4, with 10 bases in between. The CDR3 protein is CASSFGDNYNEQFF. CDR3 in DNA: TGTGCCAGCAGCTTCGGGGACAATTACAATGAGCAGTTCTTC.

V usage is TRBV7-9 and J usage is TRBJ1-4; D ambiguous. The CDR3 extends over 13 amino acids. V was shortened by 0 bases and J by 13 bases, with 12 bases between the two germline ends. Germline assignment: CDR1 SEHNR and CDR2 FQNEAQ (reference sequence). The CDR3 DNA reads TGTGCCAGCAGCTTAGCATTCCATCCGCGACTGTTTTTT. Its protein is CASSLAFHPRLFF. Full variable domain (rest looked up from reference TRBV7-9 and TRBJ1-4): DTGVSQNPRHKITKRGQNVTFRCDPISEHNRLYWYRQTLGQGPEFLTYFQNEAQLEKSRLLSDRFSAERPKGSFSTLEIQRTEQGDSAMYLCASSLAFHPRLFFGSGTQLSVL.